A selection of T cell receptor beta chains follows, all from one sample in a study of blood T cell repertoires in COVID-19. Repertoires were generated with immunoSEQ multiplex PCR, while TCRdb's copy carries only in-frame clones and drops some. Of about 100,000 clones in the sample, 79% were seen once. Sequenced input: peripheral blood. All receptors derive from a woman aged 80 or over with active or convalescent COVID-19. The CDR3 runs from the conserved cysteine through the conserved F or W. D genes are given only for firm matches. Rows may omit the clone size; those that give it use once, few, many or a size class.

>-|-|TRBJ2-3|TRBV23-1
CASSHPVQGAGTDTQYF
TGCGCCAGCAGTCACCCCGTTCAGGGCGCAGGCACAGATACGCAGTATTTT
>once|-|TRBJ1-3|TRBV28
CASSPAGRDFGNTIYF
TGTGCCAGCTCCCCAGCGGGGCGCGACTTTGGAAACACCATATATTTT
>-|-|TRBJ2-3|TRBV15
CATSTTRTESTDTQYF
TGTGCCACCAGCACCACAAGGACAGAGAGCACAGATACGCAGTATTTT
>-|TRBD1|TRBJ1-1|TRBV11-3
CASSFRGSTEAFF
TGTGCCAGCAGCTTCAGGGGGAGCACTGAAGCTTTCTTT
>-|TRBD1|TRBJ1-4|TRBV24-1
CATGQGGVEKLFF
TGTGCCACGGGACAGGGGGGGGTTGAAAAACTGTTTTTT
>-|-|TRBJ1-2|TRBV5-4
CASSWDSRYGYTF
TGTGCCAGCAGCTGGGACTCTCGCTATGGCTACACCTTC
>once|-|TRBJ2-5|TRBV2
CASSREATPQETQYF
TGTGCCAGCAGTAGGGAGGCGACCCCTCAAGAGACCCAGTACTTC
>few|-|TRBJ1-5|TRBV6-5
CATREGRLSNQPQHF
TGTGCCACCCGAGAGGGGAGGTTGAGCAATCAGCCCCAGCATTTT
>-|TRBD2|TRBJ2-7|TRBV4-1
CASSREGPRSLYEQYF
TGCGCCAGCAGCCGGGAGGGACCCCGGTCACTTTACGAGCAGTACTTC
>once|TRBD1|TRBJ1-5|TRBV6-5
CATEGALRPQHF
TGTGCCACCGAGGGGGCTTTGAGGCCCCAGCATTTT
>-|-|TRBJ1-1|TRBV5-1
CASSSSGRELTEAFF
TGCGCCAGCAGCTCGAGTGGTAGGGAGCTAACTGAAGCTTTCTTT